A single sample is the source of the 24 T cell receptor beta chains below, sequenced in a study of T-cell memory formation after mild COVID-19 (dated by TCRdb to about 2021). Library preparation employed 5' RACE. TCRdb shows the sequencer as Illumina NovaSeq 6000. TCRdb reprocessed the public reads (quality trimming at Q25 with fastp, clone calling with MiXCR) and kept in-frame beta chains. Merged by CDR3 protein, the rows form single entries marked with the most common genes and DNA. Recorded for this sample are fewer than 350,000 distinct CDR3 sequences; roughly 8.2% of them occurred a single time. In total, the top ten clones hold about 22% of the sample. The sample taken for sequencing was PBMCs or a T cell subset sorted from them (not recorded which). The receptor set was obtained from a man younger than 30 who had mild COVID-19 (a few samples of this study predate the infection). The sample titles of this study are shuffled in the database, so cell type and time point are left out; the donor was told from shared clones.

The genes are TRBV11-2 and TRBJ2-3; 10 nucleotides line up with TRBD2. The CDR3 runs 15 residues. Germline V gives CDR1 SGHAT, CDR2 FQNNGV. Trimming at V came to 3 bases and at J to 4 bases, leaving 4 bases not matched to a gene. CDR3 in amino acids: CASSFSGGFSDTQYF. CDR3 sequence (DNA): TGTGCCAGCAGCTTTAGCGGGGGGTTTTCAGATACGCAGTATTTT.

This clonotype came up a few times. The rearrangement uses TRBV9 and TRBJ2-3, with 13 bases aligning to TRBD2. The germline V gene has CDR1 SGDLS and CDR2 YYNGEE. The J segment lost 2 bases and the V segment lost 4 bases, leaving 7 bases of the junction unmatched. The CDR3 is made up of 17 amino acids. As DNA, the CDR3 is TGTGCCAGCAGCCTCTGGACTAGCGGGGGAATCACAGATACGCAGTATTTT. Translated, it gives CASSLWTSGGITDTQYF.

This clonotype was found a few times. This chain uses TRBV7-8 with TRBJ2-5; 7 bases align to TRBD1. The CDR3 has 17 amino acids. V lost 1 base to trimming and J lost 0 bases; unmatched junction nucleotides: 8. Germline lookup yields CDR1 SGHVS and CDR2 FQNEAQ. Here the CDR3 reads CASSLDPRDSHQETQYF. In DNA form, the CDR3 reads TGTGCCAGCAGCTTAGACCCCCGGGACAGCCACCAAGAGACCCAGTACTTC.

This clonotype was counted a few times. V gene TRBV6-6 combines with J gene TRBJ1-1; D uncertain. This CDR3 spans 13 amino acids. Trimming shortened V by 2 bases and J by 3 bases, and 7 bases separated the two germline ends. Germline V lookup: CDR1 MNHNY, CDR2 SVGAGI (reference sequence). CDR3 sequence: CASSYRAYTEAFF. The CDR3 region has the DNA TGTGCCAGCAGTTACAGAGCCTACACTGAAGCTTTCTTT.

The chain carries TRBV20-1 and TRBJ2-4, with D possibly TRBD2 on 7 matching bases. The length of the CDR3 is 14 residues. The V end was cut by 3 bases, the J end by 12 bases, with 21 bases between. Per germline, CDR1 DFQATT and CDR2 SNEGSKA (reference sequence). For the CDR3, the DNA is TGCAGTGCTAGCAGCGGGGCCCCAAGGGGGACTCAGTACTTC. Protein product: CSASSGAPRGTQYF.

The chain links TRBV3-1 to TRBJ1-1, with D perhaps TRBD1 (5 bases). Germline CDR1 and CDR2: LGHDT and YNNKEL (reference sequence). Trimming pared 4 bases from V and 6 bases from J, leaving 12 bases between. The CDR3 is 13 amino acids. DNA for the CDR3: TGTGCCAGCAGCCTTGAGGGGCGGGCTGAAGCTTTCTTT. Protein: CASSLEGRAEAFF. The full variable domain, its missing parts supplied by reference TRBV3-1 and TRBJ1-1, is DTAVSQTPKYLVTQMGNDKSIKCEQNLGHDTMYWYKQDSKKFLKIMFSYNNKELIINETVPNRFSPKSPDKAHLNLHINSLELGDSAVYFCASSLEGRAEAFFGQGTRLTVV.

CDR3 region: CASRPYRAIGNIQYF. CDR3 nucleotides: TGTGCCAGCAGGCCTTACAGGGCTATTGGGAACATTCAGTACTTC. The chain employs TRBV6-1 and TRBJ2-4; tentative D call: TRBD1 (6 bases). V dropped 6 bases and J dropped 7 bases, with 19 bases sitting between them. The CDR3 runs to 15 residues. The V gene's germline CDR1 is MNHNS and CDR2 SASEGT.

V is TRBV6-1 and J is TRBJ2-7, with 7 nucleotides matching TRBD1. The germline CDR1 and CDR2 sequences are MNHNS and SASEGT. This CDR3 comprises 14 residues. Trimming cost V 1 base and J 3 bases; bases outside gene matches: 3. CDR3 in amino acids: CASSEGTGNYEQYV. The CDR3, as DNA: TGTGCCAGCAGTGAAGGGACAGGAAACTACGAGCAGTACGTC.

The CDR3 region is CASSQDGQGNSPLHF. CDR3 DNA sequence: TGTGCCAGCAGCCAAGATGGGCAGGGGAATTCACCCCTCCACTTT. The rearrangement links TRBV3-1 to TRBJ1-6; the D gene is possibly TRBD1 (6 bases). Germline V gene sequence: CDR1 LGHDT, CDR2 YNNKEL (reference sequence). This CDR3 comprises 15 residues. V was cut by 0 bases and J by 7 bases, with 10 bases left in between.

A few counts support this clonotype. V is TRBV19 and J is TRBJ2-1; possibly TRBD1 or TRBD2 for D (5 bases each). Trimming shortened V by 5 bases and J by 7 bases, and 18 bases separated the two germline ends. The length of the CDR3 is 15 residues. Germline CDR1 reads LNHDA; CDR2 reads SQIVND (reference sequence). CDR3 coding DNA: TGTGCCAGTAGTTATCTGGGACCCACCCGAAATGAGCAGTTCTTC. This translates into CASSYLGPTRNEQFF.

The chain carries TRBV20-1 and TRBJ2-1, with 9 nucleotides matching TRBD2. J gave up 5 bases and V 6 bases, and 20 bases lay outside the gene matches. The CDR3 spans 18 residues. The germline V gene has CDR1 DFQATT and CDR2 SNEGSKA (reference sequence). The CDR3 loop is CSASRGWSELAGNNEQFF. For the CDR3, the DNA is TGCAGTGCGTCTCGGGGCTGGTCGGAGCTAGCGGGGAACAATGAGCAGTTCTTC.

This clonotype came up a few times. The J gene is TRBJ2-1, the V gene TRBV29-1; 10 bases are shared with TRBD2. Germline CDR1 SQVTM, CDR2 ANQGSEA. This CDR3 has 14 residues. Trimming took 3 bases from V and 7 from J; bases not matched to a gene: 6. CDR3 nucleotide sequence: TGCAGCGTTGATGGAGCGGGGGGGCAGAATGAGCAGTTCTTC. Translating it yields CSVDGAGGQNEQFF.

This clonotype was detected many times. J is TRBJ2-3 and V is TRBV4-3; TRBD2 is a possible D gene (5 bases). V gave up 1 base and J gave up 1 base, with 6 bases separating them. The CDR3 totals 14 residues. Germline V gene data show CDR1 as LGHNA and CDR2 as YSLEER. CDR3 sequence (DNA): TGCGCCAGCAGCCAAGGGGGAGGCACAGATACGCAGTATTTT. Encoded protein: CASSQGGGTDTQYF.

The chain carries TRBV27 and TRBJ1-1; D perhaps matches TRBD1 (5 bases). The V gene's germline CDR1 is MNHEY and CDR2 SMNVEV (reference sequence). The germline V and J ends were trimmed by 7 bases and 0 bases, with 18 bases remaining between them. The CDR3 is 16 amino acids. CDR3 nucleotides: TGTGCCAGCACCCCAAGGGTGGCCAGGGTGAACACTGAAGCTTTCTTT. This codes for CASTPRVARVNTEAFF.

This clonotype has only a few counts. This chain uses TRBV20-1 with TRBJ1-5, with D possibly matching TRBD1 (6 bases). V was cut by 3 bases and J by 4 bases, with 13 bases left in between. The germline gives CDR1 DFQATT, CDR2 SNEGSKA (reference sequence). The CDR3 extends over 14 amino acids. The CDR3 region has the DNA TGCAGTGCTAGGTCGGGGGCAGCGAATCAGCCCCAGCATTTT. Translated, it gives CSARSGAANQPQHF.

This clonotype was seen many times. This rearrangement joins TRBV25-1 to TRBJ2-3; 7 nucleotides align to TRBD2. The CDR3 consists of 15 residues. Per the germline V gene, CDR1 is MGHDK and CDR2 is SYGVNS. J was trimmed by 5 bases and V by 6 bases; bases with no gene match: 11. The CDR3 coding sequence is TGTGCCAGCAGCGAAAGGGGACTACTCAAAGATACGCAGTATTTT. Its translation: CASSERGLLKDTQYF.

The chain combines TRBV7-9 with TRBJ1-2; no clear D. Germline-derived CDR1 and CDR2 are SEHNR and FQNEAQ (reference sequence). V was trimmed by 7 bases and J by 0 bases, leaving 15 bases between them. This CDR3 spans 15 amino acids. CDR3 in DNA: TGTGCCAGCACGCGGCCTCCTTCACCTAACTATGGCTACACCTTC. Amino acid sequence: CASTRPPSPNYGYTF. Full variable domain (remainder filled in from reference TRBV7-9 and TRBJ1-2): DTGVSQNPRHKITKRGQNVTFRCDPISEHNRLYWYRQTLGQGPEFLTYFQNEAQLEKSRLLSDRFSAERPKGSFSTLEIQRTEQGDSAMYLCASTRPPSPNYGYTFGSGTRLTVV.

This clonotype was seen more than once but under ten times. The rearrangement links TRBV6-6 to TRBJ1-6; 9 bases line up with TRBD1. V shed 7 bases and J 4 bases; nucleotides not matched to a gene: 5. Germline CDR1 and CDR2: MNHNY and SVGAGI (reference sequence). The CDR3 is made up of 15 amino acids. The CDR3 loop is CASKPGTGYNSPLHF. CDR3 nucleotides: TGTGCCAGCAAGCCCGGGACAGGGTATAATTCACCCCTCCACTTT.

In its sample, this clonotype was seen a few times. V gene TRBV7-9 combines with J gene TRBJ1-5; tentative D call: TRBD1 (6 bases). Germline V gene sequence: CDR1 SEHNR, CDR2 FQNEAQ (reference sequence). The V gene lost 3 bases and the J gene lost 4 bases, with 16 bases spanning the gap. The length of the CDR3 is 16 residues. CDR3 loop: CASSLELGGWNQPQHF. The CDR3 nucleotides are TGTGCCAGCAGCTTGGAGTTAGGGGGTTGGAATCAGCCCCAGCATTTT.

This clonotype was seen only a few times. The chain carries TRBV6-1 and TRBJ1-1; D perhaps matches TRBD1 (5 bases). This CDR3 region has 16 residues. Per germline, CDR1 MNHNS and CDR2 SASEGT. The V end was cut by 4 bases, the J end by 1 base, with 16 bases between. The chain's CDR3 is CASSVVRGLSNTEAFF. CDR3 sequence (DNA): TGTGCCAGCAGTGTAGTACGGGGCTTATCGAACACTGAAGCTTTCTTT.

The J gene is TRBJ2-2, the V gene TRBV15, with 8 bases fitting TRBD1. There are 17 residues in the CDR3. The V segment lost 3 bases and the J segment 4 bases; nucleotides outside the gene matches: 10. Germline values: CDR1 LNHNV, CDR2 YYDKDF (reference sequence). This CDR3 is CATSSFGQGLLTGELFF. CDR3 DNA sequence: TGTGCCACCAGCAGCTTCGGACAGGGCCTTCTCACCGGGGAGCTGTTTTTT.

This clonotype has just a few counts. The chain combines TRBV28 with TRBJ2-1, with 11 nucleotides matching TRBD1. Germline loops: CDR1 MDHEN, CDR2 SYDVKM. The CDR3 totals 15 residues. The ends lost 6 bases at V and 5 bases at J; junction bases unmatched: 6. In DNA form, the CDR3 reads TGTGCCAGCAGATGGGGGACAGGGGGAGACAATGAGCAGTTCTTC. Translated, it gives CASRWGTGGDNEQFF.

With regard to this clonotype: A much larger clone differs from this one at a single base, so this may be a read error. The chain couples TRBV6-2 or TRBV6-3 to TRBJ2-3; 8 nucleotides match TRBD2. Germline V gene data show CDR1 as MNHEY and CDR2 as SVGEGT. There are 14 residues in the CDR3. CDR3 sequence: CASSRAGEADTKYF. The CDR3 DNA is TGTGCCAGCAGCCGAGCGGGGGAGGCAGATACGAAGTATTTT.

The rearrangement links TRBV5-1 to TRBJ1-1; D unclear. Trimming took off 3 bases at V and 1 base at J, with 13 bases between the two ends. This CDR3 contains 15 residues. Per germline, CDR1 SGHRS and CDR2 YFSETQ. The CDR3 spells CASSSLSVGNTEAFF. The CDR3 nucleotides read TGCGCCAGCAGCTCCCTTTCCGTGGGGAACACTGAAGCTTTCTTT.